Sequencing of this TCR beta chain was carried out in a study of blood T cell repertoires in COVID-19 (dated by TCRdb to about 2020). In the study overall: Samples covering the acute and convalescent phases of COVID-19 were provided by collaborators in the United States, Italy and Spain. Deeply sampled blood TCRbeta repertoires from subjects exposed to, actively infected with, or recovered from COVID-19 were included in the dataset. Sample metadata almost always included a de-identified subject ID, COVID-19 status, age in years and sex. Where available, HLA class I and class II types were obtained from metadata supplied by the sample provider rather than from assay-based typing. A freely available public database, intended as a resource for researchers studying the immune response to SARS-CoV-2, is where the repertoires were released. Samples were obtained from the ongoing ImmuneRACE study (first 160 participants) and from approximately 1,200 subjects provided by 6 global collaborators. The prospective study material was composed of cDNA or gDNA derived from T cells, B-cell-depleted T cells, or PBMCs. Results and caveats for the whole study, not just this receptor: The amount of clinical and demographic metadata varied by source and participant and was provided uncurated.

Samples from volunteer blood donors who had recovered from COVID-19 were contributed by a second Seattle source. The collaborating institutions used their own protocols to collect whole blood in K2EDTA tubes. For TCRbeta analysis, collaborators shipped samples as frozen whole blood, isolated PBMCs, or DNA extracted from either of those sample types. In the case of this clone: Its antigen target is currently unknown. Per-base qualities were not stored, and no clone one base away is much larger.

TCRbeta CDR3 regions were amplified from genomic DNA using the immunoSEQ Assay, a bias-controlled multiplex PCR. In the authors' own workflow: The number of nucleated cells in each sample was estimated by amplification of reference gene primers within the assay. To quantify the absolute abundance of each unique TCRbeta CDR3 rearrangement, sequence reads were collapsed and filtered. Productive Simpson clonality was computed per sample as the square root of Simpson's diversity index over productive rearrangements. Held by TCRdb, this immuneACCESS table contains in-frame sequences only and omits some clones. Under half of the omission traces to an unresolved V gene where checked; the cause of the rest is unknown. D and trimming come from the DNA, and the V and J calls and clone size come from that table. The sample table shows more than 250,000 clones, and more than 75% are seen once. Together, the top ten hold about 1.9% of the sample.

The germline ends are 7 bases apart after V is trimmed by 2 bases and J by 0 bases. The CDR3, from cysteine to phenylalanine, totals 14 residues. Of the read, only the CDR3 DNA is kept; its 42 bases are in frame from base 1. The germline V gene (reference sequence) supplies CDR1 LNHDA and CDR2 SQIVND. This clonotype was obtained from a woman younger than 45 who had recovered from COVID-19. The rearrangement combines TRBV19 with TRBJ1-1, with no reliable assignment of the D segment. The source material was peripheral blood. The DNA is as follows: TGTGCCAGTAGTATACCGACAATGAACACTGAAGCTTTCTTT. It specifies CASSIPTMNTEAFF.